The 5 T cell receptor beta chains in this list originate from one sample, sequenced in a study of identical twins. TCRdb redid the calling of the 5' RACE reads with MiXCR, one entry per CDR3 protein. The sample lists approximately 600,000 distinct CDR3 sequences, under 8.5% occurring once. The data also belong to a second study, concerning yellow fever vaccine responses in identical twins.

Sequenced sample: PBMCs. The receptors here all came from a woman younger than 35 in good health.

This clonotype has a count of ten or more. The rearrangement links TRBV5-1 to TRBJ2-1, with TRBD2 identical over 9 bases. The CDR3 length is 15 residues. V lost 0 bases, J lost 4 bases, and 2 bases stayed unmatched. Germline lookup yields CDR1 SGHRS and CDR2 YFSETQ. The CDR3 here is CASSLVAGAYNEQFF. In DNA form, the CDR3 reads TGCGCCAGCAGCTTGGTAGCGGGAGCTTACAATGAGCAGTTCTTC. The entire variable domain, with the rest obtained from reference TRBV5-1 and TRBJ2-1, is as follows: KAGVTQTPRYLIKTRGQQVTLSCSPISGHRSVSWYQQTPGQGLQFLFEYFSETQRNKGNFPGRFSGRQFSNSRSEMNVSTLELGDSALYLCASSLVAGAYNEQFFGPGTRLTVL.

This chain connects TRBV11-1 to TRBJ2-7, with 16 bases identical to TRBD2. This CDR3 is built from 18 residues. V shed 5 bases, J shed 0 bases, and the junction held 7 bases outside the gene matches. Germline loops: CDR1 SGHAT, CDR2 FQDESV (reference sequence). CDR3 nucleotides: TGTGCCAGCAGCGACCCGGGACTAGCGGGAGGGCACTCCTACGAGCAGTACTTC. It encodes CASSDPGLAGGHSYEQYF. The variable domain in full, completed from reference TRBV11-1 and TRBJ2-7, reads EAEVAQSPRYKITEKSQAVAFWCDPISGHATLYWYRQILGQGPELLVQFQDESVVDDSQLPKDRFSAERLKGVDSTLKIQPAELGDSAMYLCASSDPGLAGGHSYEQYFGPGTRLTVT.

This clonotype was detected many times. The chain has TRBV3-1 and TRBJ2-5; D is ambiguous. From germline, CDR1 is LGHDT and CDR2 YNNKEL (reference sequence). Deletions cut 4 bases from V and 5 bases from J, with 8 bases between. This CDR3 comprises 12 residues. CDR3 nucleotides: TGTGCCAGCAGCCGCGTGTCCGAGACCCAGTACTTC. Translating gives CASSRVSETQYF.

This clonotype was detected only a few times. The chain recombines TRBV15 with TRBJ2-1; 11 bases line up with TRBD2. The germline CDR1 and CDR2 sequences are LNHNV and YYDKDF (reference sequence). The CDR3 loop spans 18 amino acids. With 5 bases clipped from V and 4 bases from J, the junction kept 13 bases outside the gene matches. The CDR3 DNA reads TGTGCCACCAGCCAAGCCCGGACTAGCGGGCCAACATACAATGAGCAGTTCTTC. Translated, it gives CATSQARTSGPTYNEQFF.

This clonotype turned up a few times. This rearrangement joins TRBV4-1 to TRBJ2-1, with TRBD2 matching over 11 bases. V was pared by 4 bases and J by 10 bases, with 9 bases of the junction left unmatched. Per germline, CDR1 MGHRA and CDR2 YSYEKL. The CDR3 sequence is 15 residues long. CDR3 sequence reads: CASSLPGLAAPEQFF. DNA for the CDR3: TGCGCCAGCAGCCTACCGGGACTAGCGGCCCCGGAGCAGTTCTTC.